Following are 10 T cell receptor beta chains from one sample sequenced in a study of CD8+CD57+ T cells in acquired aplastic anemia (dated by TCRdb to between 2018 and 2020). Sequencing instrument: Illumina HiSeq 2000. Genomic DNA served as template for TCR beta VDJ combination and CDR3 sequence profiling. TCRdb took the public reads, trimmed them with fastp at Q25, ran MiXCR for clone calling and kept in-frame beta chains. Entries that share a CDR3 protein sequence are merged under the most common genes and DNA. The sample table lists some 200,000 distinct CDR3 sequences, about half of them with a count of one. Of the sample, 15% to 20% is held by the ten largest clones. Flow cytometry had shown CD8+CD57+ cell expansion in the patients selected for sequencing. Sample: sorted CD4+, CD8+, or CD8+CD57+ T cells (not recorded which) from PBMCs. The receptors were sampled from a human donor with aplastic anemia.

For this clonotype: Since a much larger clone is just one base distant, this may be a read error. The CDR3 sequence is CASSQDLMAGGANVLAF. CDR3 bases: TGTGCCAGCAGCCAAGATTTGATGGCGGGAGGGGCCAACGTCCTGGCTTTC. The gene calls are TRBV2 and TRBJ2-6; 9 positions agree with TRBD2. This CDR3 has 17 amino acids. The germline V gene has CDR1 SNHLY and CDR2 FYNNEI.

The V and J genes are TRBV2 and TRBJ1-2; D unclear. V was trimmed by 8 bases and J by 2 bases, leaving 6 bases between them. The CDR3 runs to 11 residues. The germline V gene encodes CDR1 SNHLY and CDR2 FYNNEI. CDR3 in DNA: TGTGCCAGCCGGGAGAACTATGGCTACACCTTC. Its translation is CASRENYGYTF.

This clonotype was counted ten times or more. The chain carries TRBV7-9 and TRBJ1-3; no firm D call. Germline assignment: CDR1 SEHNR and CDR2 FQNEAQ (reference sequence). This CDR3 spans 14 amino acids. V dropped 5 bases and J dropped 7 bases, with 15 bases sitting between them. The CDR3 sequence is CASSADGSGNTIYF. CDR3 coding DNA: TGTGCCAGCAGCGCCGACGGTTCCGGGAACACCATATATTTT.

The genes are TRBV5-1 and TRBJ1-4; no definite D call. Trimming shortened V by 3 bases and J by 0 bases, and 6 bases separated the two germline ends. The CDR3 length is 14 residues. The germline V gene encodes CDR1 SGHRS and CDR2 YFSETQ. The CDR3 protein is CASSSDTTNEKLFF. CDR3 sequence (DNA): TGCGCCAGCAGCTCCGATACAACTAATGAAAAACTGTTTTTT.

The chain uses TRBV25-1 and TRBJ2-2; no clear D. Germline CDR1 reads MGHDK; CDR2 reads SYGVNS. This CDR3 has 15 amino acids. The V end was cut by 0 bases, the J end by 2 bases, with 7 bases between. For the CDR3, the DNA is TGTGCCAGCAGTGAATATGGCAGAAACACCGGGGAGCTGTTTTTT. Translated: CASSEYGRNTGELFF. The full variable domain, completed using reference TRBV25-1 and TRBJ2-2, is EADIYQTPRYLVIGTGKKITLECSQTMGHDKMYWYQQDPGMELHLIHYSYGVNSTEKGDLSSESTVSRIRTEHFPLTLESARPSHTSQYLCASSEYGRNTGELFFGEGSRLTVL.

The chain employs TRBV15 and TRBJ1-6; D call uncertain. CDR1 and CDR2 from the germline V gene are LNHNV and YYDKDF (reference sequence). Deletions cut 1 base from V and 5 bases from J, with 9 bases between. The CDR3 extends over 15 amino acids. The CDR3 spells CATSRVAGDNSPLHF. DNA of the CDR3: TGTGCCACCAGCAGAGTAGCGGGAGATAATTCACCCCTCCACTTT.

The V and J genes are TRBV5-1 and TRBJ2-3; TRBD2 might be the D (5 bases). The CDR3 runs to 15 residues. Deletions cut 0 bases from V and 5 bases from J, with 13 bases between. The germline V gene has CDR1 SGHRS and CDR2 YFSETQ. In DNA, the CDR3 is TGCGCCAGCAGCTTGGCCGGGAATGTAAGAGATACGCAGTATTTT. Translated, it gives CASSLAGNVRDTQYF.

This chain uses TRBV10-3 with TRBJ2-7, with D possibly TRBD1 on 7 matching bases. CDR1 is ENHRY and CDR2 is SYGVKD in the germline V gene. With 10 bases removed from V and 6 bases from J, the gap between germline ends came to 13 bases. This CDR3 region has 11 residues. The CDR3 nucleotides read TGTGCCAGCAGGGGGGTGGCCGAGCAGTACTTC. Translation: CASRGVAEQYF.

This clonotype was counted ten times or more. The chain has TRBV7-9 and TRBJ2-3; TRBD1 matches 9 bases. Trimming removed 3 bases from V and 3 bases from J; junction bases left unmatched: 1. The CDR3 contains 14 residues. Germline loops: CDR1 SEHNR, CDR2 FQNEAQ (reference sequence). The CDR3 nucleotides are TGTGCCAGCAGCTTCGGGACAGGGACAGATACGCAGTATTTT. This gives the protein CASSFGTGTDTQYF.

With regard to this clonotype: The final CDR3 position lacks the conserved phenylalanine or tryptophan, pointing to a likely read error. It is unclear where the CDR3 begins or ends on the DNA, so no DNA is shown, and the CDR3 is as TCRdb lists it. This chain links TRBV3-1 with TRBJ2-2; TRBD1, the table's D call, lacks a check against the DNA. The CDR3 has 20 residues if both end residues are counted. Germline V gives CDR1 LGHDT, CDR2 YNNKEL (reference sequence). The CDR3 spells CASSQTGYSRVRSRTPGSGC.